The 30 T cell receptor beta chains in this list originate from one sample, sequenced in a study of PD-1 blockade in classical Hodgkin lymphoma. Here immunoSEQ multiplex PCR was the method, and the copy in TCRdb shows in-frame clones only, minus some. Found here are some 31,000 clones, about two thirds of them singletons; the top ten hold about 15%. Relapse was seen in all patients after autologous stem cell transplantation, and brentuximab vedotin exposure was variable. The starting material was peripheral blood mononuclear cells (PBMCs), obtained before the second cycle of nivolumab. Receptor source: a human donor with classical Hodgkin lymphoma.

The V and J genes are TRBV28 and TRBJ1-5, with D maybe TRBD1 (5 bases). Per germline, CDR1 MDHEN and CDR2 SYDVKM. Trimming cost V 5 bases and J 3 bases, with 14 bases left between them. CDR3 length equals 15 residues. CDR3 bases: TGTGCCAGCAGTGCGCCCGACAGCAACAATCAGCCCCAGCATTTT. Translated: CASSAPDSNNQPQHF.

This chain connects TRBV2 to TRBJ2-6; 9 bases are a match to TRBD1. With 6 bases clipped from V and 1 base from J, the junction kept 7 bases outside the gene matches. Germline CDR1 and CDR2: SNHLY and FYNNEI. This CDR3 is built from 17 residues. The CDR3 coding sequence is TGTGCCAGCAGGCAGGGACAGGGAAGGTCTGGGGCCAACGTCCTGACTTTC. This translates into CASRQGQGRSGANVLTF.

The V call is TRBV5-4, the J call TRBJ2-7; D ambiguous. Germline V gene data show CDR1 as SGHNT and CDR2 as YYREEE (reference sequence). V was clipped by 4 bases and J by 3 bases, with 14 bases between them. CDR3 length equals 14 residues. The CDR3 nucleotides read TGTGCCAGCAGCGATGGACGGAGCCGCTACGAGCAGTACTTC. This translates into CASSDGRSRYEQYF.

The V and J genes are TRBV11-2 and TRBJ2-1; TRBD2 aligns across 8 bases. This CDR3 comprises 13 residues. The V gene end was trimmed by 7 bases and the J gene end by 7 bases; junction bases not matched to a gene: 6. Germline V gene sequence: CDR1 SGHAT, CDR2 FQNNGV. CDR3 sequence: CASTTGTRNEQFF. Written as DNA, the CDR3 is TGTGCCAGCACGACCGGGACTAGAAATGAGCAGTTCTTC.

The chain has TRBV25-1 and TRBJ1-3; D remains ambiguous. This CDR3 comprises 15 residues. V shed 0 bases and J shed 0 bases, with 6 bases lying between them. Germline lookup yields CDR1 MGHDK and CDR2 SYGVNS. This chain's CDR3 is CASSEYYNSGNTIYF. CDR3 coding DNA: TGTGCCAGCAGTGAATATTACAACTCTGGAAACACCATATATTTT.

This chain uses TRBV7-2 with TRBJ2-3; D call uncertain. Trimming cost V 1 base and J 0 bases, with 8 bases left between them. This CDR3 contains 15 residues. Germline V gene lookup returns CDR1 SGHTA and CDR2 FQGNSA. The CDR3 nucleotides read TGTGCCAGCAGCTTAGACCTCCCCAGCACAGATACGCAGTATTTT. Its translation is CASSLDLPSTDTQYF.

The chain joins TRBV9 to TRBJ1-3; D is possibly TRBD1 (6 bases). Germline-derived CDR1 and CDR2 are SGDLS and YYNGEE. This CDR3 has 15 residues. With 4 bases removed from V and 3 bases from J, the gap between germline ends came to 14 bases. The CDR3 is CASSTTGSYGNTIYF. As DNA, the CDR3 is TGTGCCAGCAGCACCACAGGGAGCTATGGAAACACCATATATTTT.

The CDR3 sequence: CASSSLGAGGGETQYF. CDR3 nucleotides: TGCGCCAGCAGCTCCTTAGGAGCGGGGGGCGGGGAGACCCAGTACTTC. This chain connects TRBV5-1 to TRBJ2-5; 9 bases are shared with TRBD2. Germline trimming cut 3 bases from V and 5 bases from J; bases unmatched to any gene: 11. Germline V lookup: CDR1 SGHRS, CDR2 YFSETQ. The CDR3 is 16 residues long. Full variable domain (outside the CDR3, taken from reference TRBV5-1 and TRBJ2-5): KAGVTQTPRYLIKTRGQQVTLSCSPISGHRSVSWYQQTPGQGLQFLFEYFSETQRNKGNFPGRFSGRQFSNSRSEMNVSTLELGDSALYLCASSSLGAGGGETQYFGPGTRLLVL.

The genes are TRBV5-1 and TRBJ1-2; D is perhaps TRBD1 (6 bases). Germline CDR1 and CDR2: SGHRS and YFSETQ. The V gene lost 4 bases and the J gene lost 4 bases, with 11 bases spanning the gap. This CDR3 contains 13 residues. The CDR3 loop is CASSTDSIYGYTF. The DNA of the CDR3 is TGCGCCAGCAGCACGGACAGCATCTATGGCTACACCTTC.

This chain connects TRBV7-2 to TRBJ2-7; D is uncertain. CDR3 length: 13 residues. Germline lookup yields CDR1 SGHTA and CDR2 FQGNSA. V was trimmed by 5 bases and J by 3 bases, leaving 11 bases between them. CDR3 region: CASSNRGGYEQYF. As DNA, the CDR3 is TGTGCCAGCAGCAACCGCGGTGGCTACGAGCAGTACTTC.

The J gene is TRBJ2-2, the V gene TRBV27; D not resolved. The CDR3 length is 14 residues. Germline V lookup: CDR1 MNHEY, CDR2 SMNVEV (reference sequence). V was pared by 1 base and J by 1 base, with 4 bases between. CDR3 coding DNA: TGTGCCAGCAGTTTATACAGGAACACCGGGGAGCTGTTTTTT. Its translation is CASSLYRNTGELFF.

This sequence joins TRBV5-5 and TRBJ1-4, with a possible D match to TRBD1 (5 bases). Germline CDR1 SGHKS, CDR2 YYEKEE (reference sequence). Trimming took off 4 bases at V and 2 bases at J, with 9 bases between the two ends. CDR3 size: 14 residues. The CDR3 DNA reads TGTGCCAGCAGCCCGGACACTACTAATGAAAAACTGTTTTTT. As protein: CASSPDTTNEKLFF.

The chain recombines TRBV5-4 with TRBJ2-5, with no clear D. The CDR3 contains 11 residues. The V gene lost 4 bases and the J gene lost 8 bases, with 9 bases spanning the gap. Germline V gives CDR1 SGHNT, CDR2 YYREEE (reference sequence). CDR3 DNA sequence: TGTGCCAGCAGCCTTTCTGGTACCCAGTACTTC. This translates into CASSLSGTQYF. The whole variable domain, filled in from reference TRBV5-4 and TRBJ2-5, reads ETGVTQSPTHLIKTRGQQVTLRCSSQSGHNTVSWYQQALGQGPQFIFQYYREEENGRGNFPPRFSGLQFPNYSSELNVNALELDDSALYLCASSLSGTQYFGPGTRLLVL.

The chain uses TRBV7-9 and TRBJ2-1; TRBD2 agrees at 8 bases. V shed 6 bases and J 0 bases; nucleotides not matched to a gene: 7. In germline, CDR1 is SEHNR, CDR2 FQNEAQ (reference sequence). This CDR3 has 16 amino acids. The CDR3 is CASSPGSGSSYNEQFF. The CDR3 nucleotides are TGTGCCAGCAGTCCCGGCAGCGGGAGCTCCTACAATGAGCAGTTCTTC. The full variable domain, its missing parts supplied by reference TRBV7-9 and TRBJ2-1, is DTGVSQNPRHKITKRGQNVTFRCDPISEHNRLYWYRQTLGQGPEFLTYFQNEAQLEKSRLLSDRFSAERPKGSFSTLEIQRTEQGDSAMYLCASSPGSGSSYNEQFFGPGTRLTVL.

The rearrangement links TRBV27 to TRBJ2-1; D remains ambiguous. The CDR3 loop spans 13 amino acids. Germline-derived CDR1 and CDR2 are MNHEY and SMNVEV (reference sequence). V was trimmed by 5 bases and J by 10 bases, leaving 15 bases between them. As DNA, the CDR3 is TGTGCCAGCAGTACTTACAGCGTGTTCGAGCAGTTCTTC. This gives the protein CASSTYSVFEQFF.

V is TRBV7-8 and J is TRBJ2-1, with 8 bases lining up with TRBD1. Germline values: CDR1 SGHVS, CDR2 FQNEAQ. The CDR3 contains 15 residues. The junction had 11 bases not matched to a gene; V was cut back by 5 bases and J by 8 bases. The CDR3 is CASSPRTGNWDEQFF. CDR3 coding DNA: TGTGCCAGCAGCCCGAGGACAGGGAATTGGGATGAGCAGTTCTTC.

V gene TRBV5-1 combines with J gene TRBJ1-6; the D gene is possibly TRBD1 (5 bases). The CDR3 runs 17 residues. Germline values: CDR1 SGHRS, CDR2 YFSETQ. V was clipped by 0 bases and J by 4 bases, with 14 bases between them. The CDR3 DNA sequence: TGCGCCAGCAGCTTGGAACGGCAGGGACGGTATAATTCACCCCTCCACTTT. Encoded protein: CASSLERQGRYNSPLHF.

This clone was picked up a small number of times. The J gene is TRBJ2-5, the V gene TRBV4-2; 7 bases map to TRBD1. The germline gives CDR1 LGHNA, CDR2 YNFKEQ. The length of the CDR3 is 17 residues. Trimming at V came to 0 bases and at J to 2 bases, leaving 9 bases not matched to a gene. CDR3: CASSQERTGGQQETQYF. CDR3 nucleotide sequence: TGTGCCAGCAGCCAAGAACGGACAGGAGGTCAGCAAGAGACCCAGTACTTC.

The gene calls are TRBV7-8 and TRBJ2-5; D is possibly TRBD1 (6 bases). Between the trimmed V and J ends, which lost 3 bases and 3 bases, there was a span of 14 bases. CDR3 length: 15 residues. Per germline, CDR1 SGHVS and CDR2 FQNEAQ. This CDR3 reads CASSFRGRWEETQYF. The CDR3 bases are TGTGCCAGCAGCTTCAGGGGCCGGTGGGAAGAGACCCAGTACTTC.

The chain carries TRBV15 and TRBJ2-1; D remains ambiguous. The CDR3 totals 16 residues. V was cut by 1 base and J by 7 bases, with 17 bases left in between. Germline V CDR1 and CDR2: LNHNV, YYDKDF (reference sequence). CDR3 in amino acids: CATSRGTSLAFNEQFF. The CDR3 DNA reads TGTGCCACCAGCAGAGGTACAAGCCTGGCGTTTAATGAGCAGTTCTTC.

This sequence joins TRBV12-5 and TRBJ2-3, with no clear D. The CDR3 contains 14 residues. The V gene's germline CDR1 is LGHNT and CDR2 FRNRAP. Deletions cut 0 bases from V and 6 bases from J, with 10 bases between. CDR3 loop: CASGLVSNGDTQYF. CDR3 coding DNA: TGTGCTAGTGGTTTGGTCTCAAATGGGGATACGCAGTATTTT.

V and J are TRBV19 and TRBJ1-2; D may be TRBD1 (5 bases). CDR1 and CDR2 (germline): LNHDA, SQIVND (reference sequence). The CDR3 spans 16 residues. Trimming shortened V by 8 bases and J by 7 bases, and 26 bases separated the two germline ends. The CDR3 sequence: CASASGGGGLYSGYTF. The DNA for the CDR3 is TGTGCCAGTGCCAGCGGTGGCGGGGGTCTCTATTCTGGCTACACCTTC. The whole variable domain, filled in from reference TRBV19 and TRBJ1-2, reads DGGITQSPKYLFRKEGQNVTLSCEQNLNHDAMYWYRQDPGQGLRLIYYSQIVNDFQKGDIAEGYSVSREKKESFPLTVTSAQKNPTAFYLCASASGGGGLYSGYTFGSGTRLTVV.

The CDR3 nucleotides are TGCGCCAGCAGTGAATCGGTTATTGAGGTTTCACCCCTCCACTTT. Amino acid sequence: CASSESVIEVSPLHF. The V gene is TRBV10-2, the J gene TRBJ1-6; D uncertain. There are 15 residues in the CDR3. Trimming stripped 3 bases from V and 9 bases from J, with 15 bases between. Germline values: CDR1 WSHSY, CDR2 SAAADI.

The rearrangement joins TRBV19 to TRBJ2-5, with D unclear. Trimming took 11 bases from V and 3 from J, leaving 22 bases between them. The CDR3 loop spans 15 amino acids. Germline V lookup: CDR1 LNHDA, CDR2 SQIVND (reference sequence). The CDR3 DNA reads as TGTGCCCGCCCTCCAGCGCCGACGGAAAAAGAGACCCAGTACTTC. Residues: CARPPAPTEKETQYF.

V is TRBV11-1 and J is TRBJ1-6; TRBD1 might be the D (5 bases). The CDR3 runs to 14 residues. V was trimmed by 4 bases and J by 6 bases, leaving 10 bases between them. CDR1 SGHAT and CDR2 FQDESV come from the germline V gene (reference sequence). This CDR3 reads CASSSQGGNSPLHF. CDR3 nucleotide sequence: TGTGCCAGCAGCTCTCAGGGAGGTAATTCACCCCTCCACTTT.

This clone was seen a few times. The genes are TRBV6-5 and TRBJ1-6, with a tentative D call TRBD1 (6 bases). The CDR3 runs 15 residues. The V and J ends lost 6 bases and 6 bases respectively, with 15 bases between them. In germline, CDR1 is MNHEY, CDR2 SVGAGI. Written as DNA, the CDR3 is TGTGCCAGCAGGCGAACAGGGCTGGGTAATTCACCCCTCCACTTT. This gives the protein CASRRTGLGNSPLHF.

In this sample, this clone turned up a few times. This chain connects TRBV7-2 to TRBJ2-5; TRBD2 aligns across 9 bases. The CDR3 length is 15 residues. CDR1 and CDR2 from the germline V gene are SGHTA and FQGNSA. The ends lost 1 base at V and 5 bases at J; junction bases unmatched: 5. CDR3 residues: CASSLEASGVETQYF. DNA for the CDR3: TGTGCCAGCAGCTTAGAGGCTAGCGGGGTCGAGACCCAGTACTTC.

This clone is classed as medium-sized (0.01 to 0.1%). DNA for the CDR3: TGTGCCATACTAGCGGAAGCCACAGATACGCAGTATTTT. It translates to CAILAEATDTQYF. The chain is built from TRBV7-9 and TRBJ2-3, with TRBD2 identical over 8 bases. This CDR3 is built from 13 residues. Germline V CDR1 and CDR2: SEHNR, FQNEAQ (reference sequence). Germline trimming cut 10 bases from V and 2 bases from J; bases unmatched to any gene: 5.

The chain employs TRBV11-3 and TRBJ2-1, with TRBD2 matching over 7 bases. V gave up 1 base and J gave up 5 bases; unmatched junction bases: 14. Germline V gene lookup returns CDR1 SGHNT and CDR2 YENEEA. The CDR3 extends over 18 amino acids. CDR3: CASSLGTGRGQLNNEQFF. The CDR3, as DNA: TGTGCCAGCAGCTTAGGAACGGGGAGGGGTCAACTAAACAATGAGCAGTTCTTC.

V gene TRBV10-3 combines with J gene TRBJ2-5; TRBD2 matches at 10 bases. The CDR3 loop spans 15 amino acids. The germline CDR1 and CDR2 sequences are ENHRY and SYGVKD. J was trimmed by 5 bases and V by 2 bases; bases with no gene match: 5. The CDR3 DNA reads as TGTGCCATCAGTGAGCTAGCGGGGGTCGAGGAGACCCAGTACTTC. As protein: CAISELAGVEETQYF.